The clone carrying this T cell receptor (beta chain) was recorded a few times. This sample is drawn from a study of blood T cell repertoires in COVID-19. Study context: There were acute and convalescent COVID-19 samples, and they came from the United States, Italy and Spain.

Participants' reported clinical history set cohort assignment. The CDR3 is made up of 15 amino acids. CDR1 is SGHVS and CDR2 is FQNEAQ in the germline V gene. V was cut by 5 bases and J by 2 bases, with 15 bases left in between. Source study methods: Nucleated cell number was recorded as an estimate derived from reference gene primer amplification. The table came from immunoSEQ multiplex PCR; TCRdb's copy has only in-frame clones and leaves some out. V, J and clone size are those of that table, while D and trimming were read from the DNA. Among about 210,000 clones, approximately 86% were seen once, and the ten largest hold 9% to 12%.

The J gene is TRBJ1-2, the V gene TRBV7-8; weak D call: TRBD1 (5 bases). The clonotype comes from a man younger than 30 with acute COVID-19. The sequencing input was PBMCs or T cells enriched from blood (not recorded which). This CDR3 is CASSPQGGVNYGYTF. The CDR3, as DNA: TGTGCCAGCAGCCCTCAGGGAGGGGTCAACTATGGCTACACCTTC.